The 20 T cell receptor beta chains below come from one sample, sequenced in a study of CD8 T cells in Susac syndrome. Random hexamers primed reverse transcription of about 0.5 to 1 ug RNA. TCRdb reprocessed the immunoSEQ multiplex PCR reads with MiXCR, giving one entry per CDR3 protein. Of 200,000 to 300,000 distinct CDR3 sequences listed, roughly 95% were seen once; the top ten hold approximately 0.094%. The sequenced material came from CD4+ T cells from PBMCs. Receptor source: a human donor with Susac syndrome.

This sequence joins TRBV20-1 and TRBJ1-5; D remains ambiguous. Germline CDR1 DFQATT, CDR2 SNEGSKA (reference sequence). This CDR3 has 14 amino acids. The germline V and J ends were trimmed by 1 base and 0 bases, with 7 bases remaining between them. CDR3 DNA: TGCAGTGCTAGAGTTTTAAGTAGCAATCAGCCCCAGCATTTT. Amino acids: CSARVLSSNQPQHF.

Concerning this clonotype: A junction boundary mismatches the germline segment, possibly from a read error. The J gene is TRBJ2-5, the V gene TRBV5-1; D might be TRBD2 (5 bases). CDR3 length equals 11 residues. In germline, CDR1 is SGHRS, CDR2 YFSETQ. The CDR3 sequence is CASSLAETQYF. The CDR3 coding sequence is TGTGCCAGCAGTTTAGCGGAGACCCAGTACTTC.

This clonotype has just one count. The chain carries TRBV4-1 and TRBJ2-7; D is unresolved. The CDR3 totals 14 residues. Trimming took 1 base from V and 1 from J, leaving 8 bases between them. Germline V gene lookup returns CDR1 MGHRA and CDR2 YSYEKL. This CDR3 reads CASSQGPASYEQYF. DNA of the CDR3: TGCGCCAGCAGCCAAGGGCCAGCATCCTACGAGCAGTACTTC.

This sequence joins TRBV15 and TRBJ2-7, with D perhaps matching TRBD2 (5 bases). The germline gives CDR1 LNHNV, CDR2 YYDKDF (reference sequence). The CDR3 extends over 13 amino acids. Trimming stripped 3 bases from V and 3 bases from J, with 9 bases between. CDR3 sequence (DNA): TGTGCCACCAGCAGGACTAACAACTACGAGCAGTACTTC. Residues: CATSRTNNYEQYF.

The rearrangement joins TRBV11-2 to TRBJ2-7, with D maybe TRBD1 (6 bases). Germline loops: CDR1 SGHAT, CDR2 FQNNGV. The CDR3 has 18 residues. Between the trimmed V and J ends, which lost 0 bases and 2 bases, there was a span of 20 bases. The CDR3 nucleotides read TGTGCCAGCAGCTTAGACTCAGGGGCCTCCACAATTACCTACGAGCAGTACTTC. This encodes CASSLDSGASTITYEQYF.

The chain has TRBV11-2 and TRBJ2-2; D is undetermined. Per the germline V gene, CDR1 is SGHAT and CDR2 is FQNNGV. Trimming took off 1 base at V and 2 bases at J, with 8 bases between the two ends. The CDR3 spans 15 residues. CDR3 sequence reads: CASSLGVLNTGELFF. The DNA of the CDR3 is TGTGCCAGCAGCTTAGGAGTCCTAAACACCGGGGAGCTGTTTTTT.

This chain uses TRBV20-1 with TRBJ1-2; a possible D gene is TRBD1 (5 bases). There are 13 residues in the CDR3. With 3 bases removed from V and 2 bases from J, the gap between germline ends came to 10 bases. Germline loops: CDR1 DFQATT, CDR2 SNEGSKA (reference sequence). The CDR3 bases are TGCAGTGCTAGTTTGGGGACGAACTATGGCTACACCTTC. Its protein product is CSASLGTNYGYTF.

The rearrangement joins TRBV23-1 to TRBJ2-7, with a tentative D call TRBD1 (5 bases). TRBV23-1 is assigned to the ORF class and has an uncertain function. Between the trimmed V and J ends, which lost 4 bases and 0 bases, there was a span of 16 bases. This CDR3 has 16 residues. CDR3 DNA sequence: TGCGCCAGCAGTCCTGGTTGGACATCCGACTCCTACGAGCAGTACTTC. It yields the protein CASSPGWTSDSYEQYF.

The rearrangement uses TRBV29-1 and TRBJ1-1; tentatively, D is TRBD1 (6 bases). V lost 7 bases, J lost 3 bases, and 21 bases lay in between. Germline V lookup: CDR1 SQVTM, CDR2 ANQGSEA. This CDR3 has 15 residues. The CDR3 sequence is CSAGDKGLVDTEAFF. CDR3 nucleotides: TGCAGCGCCGGGGACAAAGGTCTTGTAGACACTGAAGCTTTCTTT. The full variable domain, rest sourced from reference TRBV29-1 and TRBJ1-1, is SAVISQKPSRDICQRGTSLTIQCQVDSQVTMMFWYRQQPGQSLTLIATANQGSEATYESGFVIDKFPISRPNLTFSTLTVSNMSPEDSSIYLCSAGDKGLVDTEAFFGQGTRLTVV.

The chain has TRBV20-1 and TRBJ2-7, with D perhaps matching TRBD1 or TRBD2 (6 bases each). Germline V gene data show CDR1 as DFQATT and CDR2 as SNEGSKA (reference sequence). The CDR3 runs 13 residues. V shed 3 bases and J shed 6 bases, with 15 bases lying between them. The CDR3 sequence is CSASGGGGSEQYF. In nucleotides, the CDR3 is TGCAGTGCTAGCGGCGGAGGGGGGTCCGAGCAGTACTTC.

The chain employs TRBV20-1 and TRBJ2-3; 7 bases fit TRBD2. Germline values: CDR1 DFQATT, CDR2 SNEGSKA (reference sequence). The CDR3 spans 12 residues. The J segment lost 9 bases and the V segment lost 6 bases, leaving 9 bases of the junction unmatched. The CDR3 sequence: CSATGGGSTQYF. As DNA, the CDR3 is TGCAGTGCGACCGGCGGGGGAAGCACGCAGTATTTT.

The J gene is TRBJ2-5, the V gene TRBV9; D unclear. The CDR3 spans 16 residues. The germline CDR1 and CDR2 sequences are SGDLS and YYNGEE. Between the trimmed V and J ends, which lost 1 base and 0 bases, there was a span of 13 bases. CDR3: CASSVSGVWNQETQYF. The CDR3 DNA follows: TGTGCCAGCAGCGTATCCGGTGTGTGGAACCAAGAGACCCAGTACTTC.

The CDR3 DNA is TGTGCCAGCAGGTGGGGAGAAGAGACCCAGTACTTC. Protein sequence: CASRWGEETQYF. This chain uses TRBV6-6 with TRBJ2-5, with a weak D call TRBD2 (5 bases). The CDR3 has 12 residues. The V gene's germline CDR1 is MNHNY and CDR2 SVGAGI (reference sequence). With 6 bases removed from V and 3 bases from J, the gap between germline ends came to 8 bases.

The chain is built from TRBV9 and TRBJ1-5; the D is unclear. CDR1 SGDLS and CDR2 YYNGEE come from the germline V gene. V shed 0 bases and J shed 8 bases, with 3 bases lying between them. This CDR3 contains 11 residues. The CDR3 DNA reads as TGTGCCAGCAGCGTAGGGGAGCCCCAGCATTTT. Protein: CASSVGEPQHF.

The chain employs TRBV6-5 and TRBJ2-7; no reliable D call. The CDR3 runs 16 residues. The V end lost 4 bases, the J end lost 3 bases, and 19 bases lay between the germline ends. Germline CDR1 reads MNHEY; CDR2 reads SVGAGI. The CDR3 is CASSFTPQSRNYEQYF. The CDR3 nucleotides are TGTGCCAGCAGTTTTACCCCTCAAAGCAGAAACTACGAGCAGTACTTC.

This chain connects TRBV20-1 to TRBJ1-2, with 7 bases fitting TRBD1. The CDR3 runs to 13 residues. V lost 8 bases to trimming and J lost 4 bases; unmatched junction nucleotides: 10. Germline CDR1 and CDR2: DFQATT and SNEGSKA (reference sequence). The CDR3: CSSGTGASYGYTF. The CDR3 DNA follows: TGCAGTTCTGGAACAGGGGCTAGCTATGGCTACACCTTC.

The CDR3: CSALRDEYNEQFF. The DNA of the CDR3 is TGCAGTGCTCTCCGGGACGAATACAATGAGCAGTTCTTC. The V call is TRBV20-1, the J call TRBJ2-1, with D tentatively TRBD1 or TRBD2 (5 bases each). CDR3 length: 13 amino acids. V dropped 5 bases and J dropped 4 bases, with 12 bases sitting between them. Germline V gene sequence: CDR1 DFQATT, CDR2 SNEGSKA (reference sequence).

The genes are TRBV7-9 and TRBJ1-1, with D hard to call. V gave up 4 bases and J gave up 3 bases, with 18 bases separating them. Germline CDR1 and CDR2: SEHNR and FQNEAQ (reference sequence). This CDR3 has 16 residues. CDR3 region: CASSSTDPRGYTEAFF. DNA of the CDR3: TGTGCCAGCAGCTCGACGGACCCTAGAGGGTACACTGAAGCTTTCTTT.

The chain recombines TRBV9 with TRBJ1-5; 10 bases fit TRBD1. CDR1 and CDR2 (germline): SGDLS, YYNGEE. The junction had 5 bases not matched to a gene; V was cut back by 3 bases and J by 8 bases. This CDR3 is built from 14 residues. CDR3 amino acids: CASSGDRGLEPQHF. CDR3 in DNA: TGTGCCAGCAGCGGGGACAGGGGTCTTGAGCCCCAGCATTTT.

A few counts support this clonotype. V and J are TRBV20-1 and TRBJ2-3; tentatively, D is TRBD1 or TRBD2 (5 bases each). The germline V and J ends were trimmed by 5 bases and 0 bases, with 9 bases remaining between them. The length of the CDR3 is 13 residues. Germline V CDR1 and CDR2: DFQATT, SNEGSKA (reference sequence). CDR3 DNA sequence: TGCAGTGCTCCTGGGGGTAGCACAGATACGCAGTATTTT. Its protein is CSAPGGSTDTQYF.